This TCR beta chain was documented in a study of blood T cell repertoires in COVID-19. The cohort comprised adults aged about 18 to 89 years residing in approximately 25 US areas. The CDR3 covers 14 residues. The germline V gene has CDR1 SGDLS and CDR2 YYNGEE. V gave up 3 bases and J gave up 12 bases; unmatched junction bases: 6. Profiling relied on immunoSEQ multiplex PCR, and the TCRdb table lists in-frame clones only, not all of them. In the table there are about 190,000 clones, more than 75% of which are singletons. The TCR was taken from a woman aged 45-60 years who had recovered from COVID-19. The material sequenced was PBMCs or T cells enriched from blood (not recorded which). The chain is built from TRBV9 and TRBJ2-1, with 13 bases matching TRBD2. This chain's CDR3 is CASSGGTSGKGQFF. CDR3 coding DNA: TGTGCCAGCAGCGGTGGGACTAGCGGGAAAGGGCAGTTCTTC.